This is a list of T cell receptor beta chains from one sample in a study of early T cells in non-severe SARS-CoV-2 infection. TCRdb re-called the 5' RACE reads through MiXCR, storing one row per CDR3 protein. The data show over 50,000 distinct CDR3 sequences, with 8% to 10% seen just once and approximately 9.8% held by the top ten. Specimen: whole blood. The receptors derive from an adult who was a healthcare worker with PCR-confirmed SARS-CoV-2 infection or an uninfected control (not recorded which). Each CDR3 is given with its conserved first and last residue. The D gene is left open where the match is weak. Size is stated for part of the rows, as once, few or many counts, or as a class when the clone is expanded.

TRBJ1-2,NA,few,TRBV7-9,CASSLAADYGYTF,TGTGCCAGCAGCTTAGCTGCCGACTATGGCTACACCTTC
TRBJ2-2,TRBD1,few,TRBV4-1,CASSQRQGNTGELFF,TGCGCCAGCAGCCAGAGACAGGGGAACACCGGGGAGCTGTTTTTT
TRBJ2-3,NA,many,TRBV5-1,CASRAGSTDTQYF,TGCGCCAGCAGGGCAGGGAGCACAGATACGCAGTATTTT
TRBJ1-2,NA,NA,TRBV6-2/TRBV6-3,CASNTGQPGYTF,TGTGCCAGCAATACCGGACAGCCTGGCTACACCTTC
TRBJ1-6,NA,NA,TRBV27,CASSLVWGNSPLHF,TGTGCCAGCAGTTTAGTGTGGGGGAATTCACCCCTCCACTTT
TRBJ2-7,NA,few,TRBV18,CASSPREANEQYF,TGTGCCAGCTCACCACGGGAGGCGAACGAGCAGTACTTC
TRBJ1-3,NA,many,TRBV3-1,CASSLQTGNTIYF,TGTGCCAGCAGCCTTCAAACTGGAAACACCATATATTTT
TRBJ2-5,NA,few,TRBV2,CASRQGRSGETQYF,TGTGCCAGCAGGCAGGGAAGAAGTGGGGAGACCCAGTACTTC
TRBJ1-5,NA,few,TRBV4-2,CASSRNPQGNQPQHF,TGTGCCAGCAGCCGCAACCCCCAGGGGAATCAGCCCCAGCATTTT
TRBJ1-1,NA,few,TRBV6-5,CASSYSTPNTEAFF,TGTGCCAGCAGTTACTCAACCCCGAACACTGAAGCTTTCTTT
TRBJ2-2,TRBD1,few,TRBV11-2,CASVPGGRELFF,TGTGCCAGCGTACCAGGGGGAAGGGAGCTGTTTTTT
TRBJ2-4,TRBD1,NA,TRBV29-1,CSARTGVAKNIQYF,TGCAGCGCCCGGACAGGGGTCGCCAAAAACATTCAGTACTTC
TRBJ2-1,TRBD1,NA,TRBV11-2,CASSLKGQVSYNEQFF,TGTGCCAGCAGCTTAAAAGGACAGGTCTCCTACAATGAGCAGTTCTTC
TRBJ2-1,NA,many,TRBV4-1,CASSQASPRTIRRPPEQFF,TGCGCCAGCAGCCAAGCCTCCCCAAGGACCATCCGACGCCCCCCTGAGCAGTTCTTC